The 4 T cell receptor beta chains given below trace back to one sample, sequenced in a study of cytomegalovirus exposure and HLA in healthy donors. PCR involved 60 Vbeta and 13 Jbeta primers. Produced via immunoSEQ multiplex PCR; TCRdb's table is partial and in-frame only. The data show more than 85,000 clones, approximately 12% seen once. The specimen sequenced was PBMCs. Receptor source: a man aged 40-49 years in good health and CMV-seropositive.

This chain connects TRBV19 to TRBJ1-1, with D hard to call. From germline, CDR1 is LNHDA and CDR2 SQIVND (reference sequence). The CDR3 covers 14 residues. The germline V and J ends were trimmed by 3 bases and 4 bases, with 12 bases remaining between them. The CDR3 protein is CASSILADVTEAFF. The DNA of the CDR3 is TGTGCCAGTAGTATTTTAGCAGACGTCACTGAAGCTTTCTTT.

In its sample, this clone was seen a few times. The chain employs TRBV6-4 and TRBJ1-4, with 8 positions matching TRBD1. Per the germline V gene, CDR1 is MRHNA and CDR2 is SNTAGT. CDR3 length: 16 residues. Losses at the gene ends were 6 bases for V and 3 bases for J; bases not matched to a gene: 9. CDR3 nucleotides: TGTGCCAGCAGGGCCGGGACAGGCGAGGCTAATGAAAAACTGTTTTTT. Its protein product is CASRAGTGEANEKLFF.

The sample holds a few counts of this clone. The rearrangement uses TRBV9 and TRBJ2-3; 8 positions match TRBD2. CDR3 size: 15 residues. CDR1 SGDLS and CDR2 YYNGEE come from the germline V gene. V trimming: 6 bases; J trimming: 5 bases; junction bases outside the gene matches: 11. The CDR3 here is CASTRGGRDLDTQYF. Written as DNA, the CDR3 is TGTGCCAGCACCCGGGGGGGTAGGGACTTAGATACGCAGTATTTT. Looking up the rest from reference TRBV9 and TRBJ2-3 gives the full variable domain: DSGVTQTPKHLITATGQRVTLRCSPRSGDLSVYWYQQSLDQGLQFLIQYYNGEERAKGNILERFSAQQFPDLHSELNLSSLELGDSALYFCASTRGGRDLDTQYFGPGTRLTVL.

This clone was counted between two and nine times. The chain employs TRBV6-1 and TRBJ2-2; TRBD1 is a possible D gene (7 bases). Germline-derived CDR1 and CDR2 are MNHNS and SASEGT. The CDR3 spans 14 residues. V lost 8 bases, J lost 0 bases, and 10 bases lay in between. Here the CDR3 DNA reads TGTGCCAGCGGAGGGACAGCGAACACCGGGGAGCTGTTTTTT. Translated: CASGGTANTGELFF.